This T cell receptor beta chain was recorded in a study of OX40 agonist ivuxolimab in advanced cancers. Study as a whole: Hepatocellular carcinoma, melanoma, renal cell or head and neck cancer occurred in dose-escalation patients.

Trimming took 4 bases from V and 14 from J; bases not matched to a gene: 7. The CDR3 loop spans 12 amino acids. The germline V gene has CDR1 SGHRS and CDR2 YFSETQ. The assay was immunoSEQ multiplex PCR, and TCRdb's table has in-frame clones only and misses some. The sample lists 98,000 or so clones, around 85% seen once, with 0.82% in the top ten. The chain employs TRBV5-1 and TRBJ2-1; 9 bases are a match to TRBD1. The source material was CD4+ or CD8+ T cells sorted from blood, sampled in a trial of the OX40 agonist ivuxolimab. The source is an adult with an advanced solid tumor such as melanoma, head and neck, liver or kidney cancer. Here the CDR3 reads CASSLTGGAKFF. The CDR3 DNA is TGCGCCAGCAGCCTTACAGGGGGCGCAAAGTTCTTC.